Listed below are T cell receptor beta chains from one sample, sequenced in a study of shared clonotypes between healthy human individuals. The protocol was immunoSEQ multiplex PCR, while the TCRdb copy is restricted to in-frame clones and leaves out a portion. The sample includes 760,000 or so clones, just over 95% of them seen just once. Sequenced sample: naive CD8+ T cells sorted from blood. These receptors came from a man younger than 40 in good health. CDR3s include the opening cysteine and the closing phenylalanine or tryptophan. D genes are given only for firm matches. Clone size is stated in some rows and not others, as once, few, many or a class when expanded.

>-|TRBJ1-4|-|TRBV5-5
CASSLGEKLFF
TGTGCCAGCAGCTTGGGTGAAAAACTGTTTTTT
>TRBD2|TRBJ2-1|-|TRBV4-3
CASSFGTSGSYNEQFF
TGCGCCAGCAGCTTTGGGACTAGCGGGAGTTACAATGAGCAGTTCTTC
>TRBD2|TRBJ2-1|-|TRBV5-4
CASSRLAGGPGGEQFF
TGTGCCAGCAGCCGACTAGCGGGAGGGCCGGGGGGTGAGCAGTTCTTC
>-|TRBJ2-7|-|TRBV7-8
CASSLDSKGLTGHEQYF
TGTGCCAGCAGCTTAGACTCTAAGGGACTTACCGGGCACGAGCAGTACTTC
>TRBD2|TRBJ2-7|-|TRBV19
CASRRTERDYEQYF
TGTGCCAGTAGGCGCACCGAGCGGGACTACGAGCAGTACTTC
>-|TRBJ1-1|once|TRBV7-9
CASSLGHEVFSTEAFF
TGTGCCAGCAGCTTGGGCCATGAAGTGTTCAGCACTGAAGCTTTCTTT
>-|TRBJ1-1|-|TRBV27
CASGGSFGFAEAFF
TGTGCCAGCGGGGGGTCGTTCGGATTCGCTGAAGCTTTCTTT
>TRBD1|TRBJ2-7|-|TRBV7-9
CASSVPGTGLSYEQYF
TGTGCCAGCAGCGTGCCGGGGACAGGCCTCTCCTACGAGCAGTACTTC
>TRBD1|TRBJ1-5|-|TRBV6-1
CASSDPGQGTQPQHF
TGTGCCAGCAGTGACCCGGGACAGGGAACTCAGCCCCAGCATTTT
>TRBD1|TRBJ2-5|-|TRBV7-9
CASLKQGVRETQYF
TGTGCCAGCCTAAAACAGGGGGTTAGGGAGACCCAGTACTTC
>-|TRBJ1-4|once|TRBV6-4
CASIPGTTNEKLFF
TGTGCCAGCATTCCCGGGACAACTAATGAAAAACTGTTTTTT
>-|TRBJ1-1|-|TRBV6-4
CASSDFPGSNTEAFF
TGTGCCAGCAGTGACTTTCCAGGGTCGAACACTGAAGCTTTCTTT
>-|TRBJ1-5|-|TRBV28
CASSFGISQPQHF
TGTGCCAGCAGTTTTGGGATTAGTCAGCCCCAGCATTTT
>-|TRBJ2-7|-|TRBV6-1
CASSEFRSYEQYF
TGTGCCAGCAGTGAATTTCGCTCCTACGAGCAGTACTTC
>TRBD2|TRBJ2-7|-|TRBV28
CASSWTSGRFYEQYF
TGTGCCAGCAGCTGGACTAGCGGGAGGTTCTACGAGCAGTACTTC
>-|TRBJ1-2|-|TRBV27
CASSSAGDGYTF
TGTGCCAGCAGTTCCGCGGGGGATGGCTACACCTTC
>-|TRBJ1-5|-|TRBV7-5
CVRSFILDLDSRRGANQPQHF
TGTGTCAGAAGCTTTATTCTTGATTTGGACAGCCGACGCGGGGCCAATCAGCCCCAGCATTTT
>-|TRBJ1-1|-|TRBV10-2
CASSESLRGAFF
TGCGCCAGCAGTGAGTCGTTGAGAGGAGCTTTCTTT
>TRBD2|TRBJ2-3|-|TRBV5-1
CASSLLPREVLDTQYF
TGCGCCAGCAGCTTGTTACCGCGGGAGGTTTTAGATACGCAGTATTTT
>-|TRBJ1-2|-|TRBV7-9
CASGRPSLSLGYTF
TGTGCCAGCGGAAGGCCCTCTCTATCGCTCGGCTACACCTTC
>-|TRBJ1-1|once|TRBV5-4
CASSFWLGQGSTEAFF
TGTGCCAGCAGCTTTTGGTTAGGGCAGGGGAGTACTGAAGCTTTCTTT
>TRBD2|TRBJ2-7|-|TRBV28
CASSSPTSGHFYEQYF
TGTGCCAGCAGTTCCCCGACTAGCGGACATTTCTACGAGCAGTACTTC
>TRBD2|TRBJ2-1|-|TRBV7-9
CASSLVGLAEMNHYNEQFF
TGTGCCAGCAGCTTAGTCGGACTAGCGGAGATGAATCACTACAATGAGCAGTTCTTC
>TRBD2|TRBJ2-7|-|TRBV18
CASSPSGRPYEQYF
TGTGCCAGCTCACCATCCGGGAGGCCCTACGAGCAGTACTTC
>-|TRBJ1-4|once|TRBV27
CASSLSRRLGEKLFF
TGTGCCAGCAGTTTATCGAGGAGACTGGGTGAAAAACTGTTTTTT
>TRBD2|TRBJ2-2|-|TRBV7-9
CASRQGTSAGGELFF
TGTGCCAGCAGACAAGGGACTAGCGCGGGCGGGGAGCTGTTTTTT
>-|TRBJ1-5|-|TRBV30
CAWSVGVINQPQHF
TGTGCCTGGAGTGTCGGGGTGATCAATCAGCCCCAGCATTTT
>-|TRBJ1-2|-|TRBV20-1
CSAGGYTF
TGCAGTGCTGGTGGCTACACCTTC
>TRBD1|TRBJ1-5|-|TRBV27
CASQGASNQPQHF
TGTGCCAGCCAGGGGGCGAGCAATCAGCCCCAGCATTTT
>-|TRBJ2-7|-|TRBV11-2
CASSLDRPEQYF
TGTGCCAGCAGCTTAGACAGGCCCGAGCAGTACTTC
>-|TRBJ2-3|-|TRBV27
CASGLYTDTQYF
TGTGCCAGCGGTCTCTACACAGATACGCAGTATTTT
>-|TRBJ2-7|-|TRBV20-1
CSAFPGIDF
TGCAGTGCTTTTCCCGGGATCGACTTC
>-|TRBJ2-1|-|TRBV19
CASSIAGSSYNEQFF
TGTGCCAGTAGTATAGCTGGGAGCTCCTACAATGAGCAGTTCTTC
>TRBD2|TRBJ2-1|-|TRBV29-1
CSVRPGGSEQFF
TGCAGCGTCCGCCCGGGGGGATCTGAGCAGTTCTTC
>-|TRBJ2-3|-|TRBV19
CASRYATLSGTDTQYF
TGTGCCAGTAGATATGCCACCCTTAGCGGCACAGATACGCAGTATTTT
>-|TRBJ2-2|-|TRBV28
CASRSPPTGELFF
TGTGCCAGCAGGTCCCCCCCCACCGGGGAGCTGTTTTTT
>-|TRBJ2-3|-|TRBV6-6
CATQQEGGSGTDTQYF
TGTGCCACCCAACAAGAGGGGGGGTCGGGCACAGATACGCAGTATTTT
>-|TRBJ1-1|-|TRBV19
CASTTGTAAFF
TGTGCCAGTACTACCGGGACTGCAGCTTTCTTT
>-|TRBJ2-7|-|TRBV28
CASSLHPRLEQYF
TGTGCCAGCAGTTTACATCCGAGGCTCGAGCAGTACTTC
>-|TRBJ1-1|-|TRBV27
CASSLSGGRLNTEAFF
TGTGCCAGCAGTTTATCGGGGGGAAGGCTGAACACTGAAGCTTTCTTT
>-|TRBJ2-7|-|TRBV27
CASSSSRYEQYF
TGTGCCAGCAGTTCCTCCCGCTACGAGCAGTACTTC
>-|TRBJ1-5|-|TRBV27
CASSLDGGSNQPQHF
TGTGCCAGCAGCCTTGACGGGGGTAGCAATCAGCCCCAGCATTTT
>-|TRBJ2-1|-|TRBV5-3
CARSSGLKSYNEQFF
TGTGCCAGAAGCTCGGGACTTAAGTCCTACAATGAGCAGTTCTTC
>-|TRBJ2-7|-|TRBV5-4
CASFSGDHPREQYF
TGTGCTAGCTTCAGTGGGGACCATCCTAGGGAGCAGTACTTC
>-|TRBJ2-3|-|TRBV7-6
CASSLVIGSTDTQYF
TGTGCCAGCAGCTTAGTGATCGGAAGCACAGATACGCAGTATTTT
>-|TRBJ2-5|-|TRBV4-1
CASSQGDRGNEEETQYF
TGCGCCAGCAGCCAAGGGGATCGGGGTAACGAGGAAGAGACCCAGTACTTC
>TRBD1|TRBJ2-1|-|TRBV2
CASSEAADRYSSYNEQFF
TGTGCCAGCAGTGAAGCGGCGGACAGGTACAGCTCCTACAATGAGCAGTTCTTC
>-|TRBJ2-3|-|TRBV27
CASSGLGADTQYF
TGTGCCAGCAGCGGACTCGGGGCAGATACGCAGTATTTT
>-|TRBJ2-3|-|TRBV7-9
CASMHVGQGPDTQYF
TGTGCCAGCATGCACGTTGGGCAGGGGCCCGATACGCAGTATTTT
>-|TRBJ1-2|few|TRBV27
CASKPYREGYGYTF
TGTGCCAGTAAACCGTACCGGGAGGGCTATGGCTACACCTTC
>-|TRBJ1-2|-|TRBV9
CASSVAAQGPPSGCTF
TGTGCCAGCAGCGTAGCCGCGCAGGGGCCCCCCAGTGGCTGCACCTTC
>TRBD1|TRBJ2-1|once|TRBV7-9
CASSLGQGNYNEQFF
TGTGCCAGCAGCCTCGGACAGGGGAACTACAATGAGCAGTTCTTC
>TRBD2|TRBJ2-2|-|TRBV10-2
CASSEQGLAGAGELFF
TGCGCCAGCAGTGAGCAGGGACTAGCCGGCGCCGGGGAGCTGTTTTTT